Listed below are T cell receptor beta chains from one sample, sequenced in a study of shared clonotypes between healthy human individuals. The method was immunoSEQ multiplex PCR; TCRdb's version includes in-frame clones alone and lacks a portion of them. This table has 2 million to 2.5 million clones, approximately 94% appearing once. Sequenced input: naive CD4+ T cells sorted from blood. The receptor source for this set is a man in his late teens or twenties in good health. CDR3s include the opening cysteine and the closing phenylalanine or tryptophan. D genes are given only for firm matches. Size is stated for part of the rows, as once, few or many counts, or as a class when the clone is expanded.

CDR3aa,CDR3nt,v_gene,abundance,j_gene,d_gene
CASSKIDRGWTYNSPLHF,TGTGCCAGCAGCAAAATCGACAGGGGGTGGACCTATAATTCACCCCTCCACTTT,TRBV27,NA,TRBJ1-6,TRBD1
CASSAIRTDTQYF,TGTGCCAGCAGTGCTATCCGCACAGATACGCAGTATTTT,TRBV6-1,NA,TRBJ2-3,NA
CASSRGLAGSYNEQFF,TGTGCCAGCAGCAGGGGACTAGCGGGCTCCTACAATGAGCAGTTCTTC,TRBV6-6,NA,TRBJ2-1,TRBD2
CASSRQGYEQYF,TGTGCCAGCAGTAGACAGGGCTACGAGCAGTACTTC,TRBV2,NA,TRBJ2-7,TRBD1
CASSTLAGGPHEQFF,TGTGCCAGTAGTACACTAGCGGGAGGGCCCCATGAGCAGTTCTTC,TRBV19,NA,TRBJ2-1,TRBD2
CASSPSLTSTDTQYF,TGCGCCAGCAGCCCCAGTTTGACTAGCACAGATACGCAGTATTTT,TRBV5-1,NA,TRBJ2-3,NA
CASTNLGTDTQYF,TGTGCCAGCACGAATTTGGGCACAGATACGCAGTATTTT,TRBV25-1,NA,TRBJ2-3,NA
CASSFVGQGYTGELFF,TGTGCCAGCAGCTTCGTAGGACAGGGGTACACCGGGGAGCTGTTTTTT,TRBV5-4,NA,TRBJ2-2,TRBD1
CASSSGPVQETQYF,TGCGCCAGCAGCTCAGGACCAGTGCAAGAGACCCAGTACTTC,TRBV5-1,once,TRBJ2-5,NA
CASSRGLQPDTQYF,TGTGCCAGCAGCCGCGGACTTCAGCCAGATACGCAGTATTTT,TRBV6-5,NA,TRBJ2-3,NA
CASSWTSGSQETQYF,TGTGCCAGCAGTTGGACTAGCGGGTCACAAGAGACCCAGTACTTC,TRBV27,NA,TRBJ2-5,TRBD2
CASSDGVAGNTIYF,TGTGCCAGCAGTGACGGGGTCGCGGGAAACACCATATATTTT,TRBV2,NA,TRBJ1-3,NA
CASSFTGNQPQHF,TGTGCCAGCAGCTTTACAGGGAATCAGCCCCAGCATTTT,TRBV7-9,few,TRBJ1-5,NA
CAWSVQGYEQYF,TGTGCCTGGAGTGTACAGGGTTATGAGCAGTACTTC,TRBV30,NA,TRBJ2-7,NA
CASSVGGGGQPQHF,TGTGCCAGCAGTGTTGGAGGGGGCGGTCAGCCCCAGCATTTT,TRBV6-1,once,TRBJ1-5,TRBD1
CASSSSGRKVETQYF,TGTGCCAGCAGCTCTAGCGGGAGGAAAGTGGAGACCCAGTACTTC,TRBV7-8,NA,TRBJ2-5,TRBD2
CASSWGDRVGAEAFF,TGCGCCAGCAGCTGGGGGGACAGGGTCGGCGCTGAAGCTTTCTTT,TRBV5-1,NA,TRBJ1-1,TRBD1